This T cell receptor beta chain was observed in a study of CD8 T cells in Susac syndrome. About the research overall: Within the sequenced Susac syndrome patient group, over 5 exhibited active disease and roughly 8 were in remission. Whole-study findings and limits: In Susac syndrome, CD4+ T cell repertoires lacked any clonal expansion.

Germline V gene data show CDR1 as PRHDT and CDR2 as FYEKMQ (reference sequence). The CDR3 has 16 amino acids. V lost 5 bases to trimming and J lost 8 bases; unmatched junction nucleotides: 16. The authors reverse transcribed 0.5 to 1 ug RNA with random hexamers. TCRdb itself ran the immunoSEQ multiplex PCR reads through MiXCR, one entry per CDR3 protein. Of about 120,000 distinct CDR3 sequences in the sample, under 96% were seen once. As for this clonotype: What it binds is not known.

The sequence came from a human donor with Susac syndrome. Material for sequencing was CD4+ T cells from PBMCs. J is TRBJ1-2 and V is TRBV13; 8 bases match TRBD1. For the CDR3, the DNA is TGTGCCAGCAGCGTATACGCCCTCAGGGGGCGGGGAGGCTACACCTTC. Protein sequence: CASSVYALRGRGGYTF.